These 22 T cell receptor beta chains share one sample of origin, sequenced in a study of cytomegalovirus exposure and HLA in healthy donors. The method was immunoSEQ multiplex PCR; TCRdb's version includes in-frame clones alone and lacks a portion of them. The table has roughly 250,000 clones, about 90% seen once. Sequencing was done on a sample of PBMCs. The receptor set was obtained from a woman aged 18 to 35 in good health and CMV-seronegative.

V usage is TRBV5-1 and J usage is TRBJ2-2; D is undetermined. CDR1 SGHRS and CDR2 YFSETQ come from the germline V gene. This CDR3 has 12 amino acids. Trimming pared 1 base from V and 8 bases from J, leaving 6 bases between. CDR3 protein: CASSLNPGELFF. CDR3 bases: TGCGCCAGCAGCTTGAATCCGGGGGAGCTGTTTTTT.

A single count supports this clone. The chain links TRBV10-2 to TRBJ2-3; TRBD2 matches 11 bases. The CDR3 is 15 residues long. CDR1 is WSHSY and CDR2 is SAAADI in the germline V gene. V shed 7 bases, J shed 8 bases, and the junction held 11 bases outside the gene matches. The chain's CDR3 is CASKPLAGDYGTQYF. The CDR3 nucleotides are TGCGCCAGCAAACCACTAGCGGGGGACTACGGTACGCAGTATTTT.

The V and J genes are TRBV23-1 and TRBJ2-7; perhaps TRBD1 as D (5 bases). TRBV23-1 is given ORF status, its function remaining uncertain. This CDR3 contains 15 residues. V lost 3 bases to trimming and J lost 3 bases, with 15 bases between them. The CDR3 DNA follows: TGCGCCAGCAGTCACCTACCTGGGGCCCACTACGAGCAGTACGTC. This gives the protein CASSHLPGAHYEQYV.

This clone was observed a few times. The V call is TRBV5-6, the J call TRBJ1-5; no reliable D call. CDR1 SGHDT and CDR2 YYEEEE come from the germline V gene. The CDR3 is 14 amino acids. The V and J ends lost 1 base and 7 bases respectively, with 12 bases between them. CDR3 coding DNA: TGTGCCAGCAGCTTGAGGCAGGAGGGCCAGCCCCAGCATTTT. Translation gives CASSLRQEGQPQHF.

This clone appeared many times. This sample also contains other DNA sequences that code for the same CDR3. This sequence joins TRBV6-4 and TRBJ2-2, with a possible D match to TRBD1 (6 bases). The length of the CDR3 is 14 residues. CDR1 and CDR2 (germline): MRHNA, SNTAGT. V was trimmed by 2 bases and J by 2 bases, leaving 6 bases between them. The CDR3 DNA sequence: TGTGCCAGCAGTGACGGGACAAACACCGGGGAGCTGTTTTTT. It encodes CASSDGTNTGELFF.

This clone was counted a single time. The V call is TRBV7-9, the J call TRBJ2-3; D not resolved. The CDR3 contains 15 residues. V was shortened by 2 bases and J by 1 base, with 10 bases between the two germline ends. Germline CDR1 and CDR2: SEHNR and FQNEAQ (reference sequence). CDR3 nucleotides: TGTGCCAGCAGCTTAAGGCTAGTCGGCACAGATACGCAGTATTTT. It yields the protein CASSLRLVGTDTQYF.

The table lists this clone with a count of one. CDR3 amino acids: CASSFALNTEAFF. CDR3 DNA sequence: TGTGCCAGCAGTTTTGCGTTGAACACTGAAGCTTTCTTT. This rearrangement joins TRBV27 to TRBJ1-1; D gene unclear. Trimming stripped 3 bases from V and 0 bases from J, with 5 bases between. This CDR3 region has 13 residues. CDR1 and CDR2 from the germline V gene are MNHEY and SMNVEV (reference sequence).

The chain uses TRBV4-1 and TRBJ2-5, with 7 bases identical to TRBD2. This CDR3 is 15 amino acids long. V shed 5 bases, J shed 3 bases, and the junction held 9 bases outside the gene matches. The germline gives CDR1 MGHRA, CDR2 YSYEKL. CDR3 nucleotide sequence: TGCGCCAGCAGCGCCCGGGGGGACCGAGAAGAGACCCAGTACTTC. This sequence encodes CASSARGDREETQYF.

The V gene is TRBV4-1, the J gene TRBJ2-5; possibly TRBD1 for D (6 bases). The germline gives CDR1 MGHRA, CDR2 YSYEKL. This CDR3 contains 14 residues. The V end lost 4 bases, the J end lost 2 bases, and 11 bases lay between the germline ends. The CDR3 here is CASSPDSLQETQYF. CDR3 nucleotide sequence: TGCGCCAGCAGCCCGGACAGTCTTCAAGAGACCCAGTACTTC.

This clone was counted a single time. DNA for the CDR3: TGTGCCAGCAGCGTAGACAGGGGGGCTTTCGAGACCCAGTACTTC. Translating gives CASSVDRGAFETQYF. The chain links TRBV7-2 to TRBJ2-5; TRBD1 aligns across 9 bases. This CDR3 has 15 amino acids. J was trimmed by 5 bases and V by 5 bases; bases with no gene match: 9. Germline V gives CDR1 SGHTA, CDR2 FQGNSA.

This clone was counted a single time. This chain links TRBV19 with TRBJ1-2; weak D call: TRBD1 (5 bases). CDR3 size: 14 residues. V shed 7 bases and J shed 8 bases, with 20 bases lying between them. CDR1 is LNHDA, CDR2 SQIVND, per germline (reference sequence). The CDR3 here is CASKGEGERFGYTF. CDR3 nucleotide sequence: TGTGCCAGTAAAGGTGAAGGGGAAAGATTCGGCTACACCTTC.

Details on this clone: The same CDR3 arises from other DNA sequences in this sample as well. The chain is built from TRBV27 and TRBJ1-1, with 8 bases matching TRBD1. V dropped 3 bases and J dropped 5; count of bases not matched to a gene: 2. This CDR3 region has 13 residues. Per germline, CDR1 MNHEY and CDR2 SMNVEV (reference sequence). The CDR3 protein is CASSLTGVTEAFF. The CDR3 nucleotides read TGTGCCAGCAGTTTGACAGGGGTGACTGAAGCTTTCTTT.

J is TRBJ2-1 and V is TRBV6-5, with D maybe TRBD2 (6 bases). Germline lookup yields CDR1 MNHEY and CDR2 SVGAGI. The V gene lost 0 bases and the J gene lost 6 bases, with 9 bases spanning the gap. The CDR3 sequence is 14 residues long. The CDR3 here is CASSYSAGPNEQFF. In DNA form, the CDR3 reads TGTGCCAGCAGTTACTCCGCGGGGCCCAATGAGCAGTTCTTC.

The chain is built from TRBV7-2 and TRBJ2-7; 8 bases map to TRBD1. The CDR3 has 14 amino acids. The J segment lost 2 bases and the V segment lost 5 bases, leaving 5 bases of the junction unmatched. The germline V gene encodes CDR1 SGHTA and CDR2 FQGNSA. The CDR3 DNA reads TGTGCCAGCAGCCGCGGGACAGGAGCCTACGAGCAGTACTTC. Translation gives CASSRGTGAYEQYF.

This chain connects TRBV11-3 to TRBJ2-7; 8 positions match TRBD2. Trimming removed 5 bases from V and 0 bases from J; junction bases left unmatched: 6. CDR3 size: 15 residues. The germline CDR1 and CDR2 sequences are SGHNT and YENEEA. CDR3: CASSQTGTSSYEQYF. DNA for the CDR3: TGTGCCAGCAGCCAGACCGGGACTAGCTCCTACGAGCAGTACTTC.

V gene TRBV6-5 combines with J gene TRBJ2-7; D perhaps matches TRBD1 (6 bases). V lost 5 bases and J lost 3, with 11 bases in between. Germline assignment: CDR1 MNHEY and CDR2 SVGAGI. The CDR3 is 13 amino acids. The CDR3 sequence: CASSETGFYEQYF. As DNA, the CDR3 is TGTGCCAGCAGTGAAACAGGGTTCTACGAGCAGTACTTC.

The chain combines TRBV9 with TRBJ1-3; 8 bases line up with TRBD1. Trimming removed 4 bases from V and 4 bases from J; junction bases left unmatched: 10. CDR3 length: 16 amino acids. Germline assignment: CDR1 SGDLS and CDR2 YYNGEE. CDR3 DNA: TGTGCCAGCAGCACAGGACAGGGAAGTAGAGGAAACACCATATATTTT. Translated: CASSTGQGSRGNTIYF.

The rearrangement links TRBV28 to TRBJ1-3; TRBD1 is a possible D gene (5 bases). V lost 6 bases and J 7 bases, leaving 19 bases between the germline ends. Germline V gives CDR1 MDHEN, CDR2 SYDVKM. The CDR3 spans 15 residues. This chain's CDR3 is CASSRPGLGENTIYF. In DNA form, the CDR3 reads TGTGCCAGCAGCCGCCCGGGACTCGGTGAGAACACCATATATTTT.

This clone was counted once. The gene calls are TRBV6-4 and TRBJ2-7, with 10 bases that match TRBD1. Losses at the gene ends were 2 bases for V and 4 bases for J; bases not matched to a gene: 5. The CDR3 has 15 residues. Germline CDR1 and CDR2: MRHNA and SNTAGT. CDR3 coding DNA: TGTGCCAGCAGTGACGTCCGGGACAGGGGTTACGAGCAGTACGTC. Protein sequence: CASSDVRDRGYEQYV.

This chain links TRBV4-1 with TRBJ2-1; D perhaps matches TRBD2 (5 bases). Germline V gene lookup returns CDR1 MGHRA and CDR2 YSYEKL. V was pared by 3 bases and J by 4 bases, with 10 bases between. The CDR3 runs to 14 residues. For the CDR3, the DNA is TGCGCCAGCAGCCACCTAGCAAGTTACAATGAGCAGTTCTTC. Translated, it gives CASSHLASYNEQFF.

The V gene is TRBV11-3, the J gene TRBJ2-1; D is possibly TRBD2 (6 bases). V was clipped by 5 bases and J by 4 bases, with 9 bases between them. This CDR3 region has 13 residues. Germline CDR1 and CDR2: SGHNT and YENEEA. The CDR3 nucleotides read TGTGCCAGCAGCGCGGGACGGTACAATGAGCAGTTCTTC. Amino acids: CASSAGRYNEQFF.

The chain combines TRBV18 with TRBJ2-7, with 7 bases lining up with TRBD1. After removal of 0 bases from V and 7 bases from J, the junction contained 0 bases not matched to a gene. The CDR3 spans 12 residues. Germline CDR1 and CDR2: KGHSH and LQKENI. CDR3 amino acids: CASSPPTGEQYF. DNA for the CDR3: TGTGCCAGCTCACCACCGACAGGGGAGCAGTACTTC.